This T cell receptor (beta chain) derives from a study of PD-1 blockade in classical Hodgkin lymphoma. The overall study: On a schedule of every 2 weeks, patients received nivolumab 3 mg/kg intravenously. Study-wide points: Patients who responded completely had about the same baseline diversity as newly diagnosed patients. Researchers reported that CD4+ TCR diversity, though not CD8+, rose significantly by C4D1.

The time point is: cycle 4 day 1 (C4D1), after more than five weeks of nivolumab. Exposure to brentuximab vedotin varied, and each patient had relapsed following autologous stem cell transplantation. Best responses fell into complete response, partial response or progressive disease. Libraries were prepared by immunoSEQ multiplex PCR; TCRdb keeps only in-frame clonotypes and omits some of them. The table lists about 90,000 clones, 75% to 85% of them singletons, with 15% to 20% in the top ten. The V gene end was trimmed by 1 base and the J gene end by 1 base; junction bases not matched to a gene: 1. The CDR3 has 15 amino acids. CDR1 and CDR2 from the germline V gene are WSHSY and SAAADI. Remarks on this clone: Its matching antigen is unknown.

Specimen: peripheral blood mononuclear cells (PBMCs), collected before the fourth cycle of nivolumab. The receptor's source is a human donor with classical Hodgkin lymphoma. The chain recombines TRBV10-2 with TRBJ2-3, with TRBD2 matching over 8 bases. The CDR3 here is CASSELLAGTDTQYF. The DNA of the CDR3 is TGCGCCAGCAGTGAGTTACTAGCGGGCACAGATACGCAGTATTTT.